This TCR beta chain was captured by sequencing in a study of blood T cell repertoires in COVID-19. CDR3 length: 15 residues. Germline CDR1 reads SGHDT; CDR2 reads YYEEEE. V shed 5 bases and J shed 3 bases, with 15 bases lying between them. In the source study's methods: Amplification with reference gene primers provided the estimates of nucleated cell counts. Libraries were prepared by immunoSEQ multiplex PCR; TCRdb keeps only in-frame clonotypes and omits some of them. V and J calls and clone size are as listed in that table; D and trimming were resolved from the DNA. The sample contains 150,000 to 200,000 clones, around 82% of which appear only once.

The source material was peripheral blood. The sequence derives from a woman of 80 years or more with acute or convalescent COVID-19. The chain joins TRBV5-6 to TRBJ2-1, with a tentative D call TRBD2 (6 bases). Here the CDR3 DNA reads TGTGCCAGCAGGGGGAGGAGACAAAACTACAATGAGCAGTTCTTC. Residues: CASRGRRQNYNEQFF.